The 12 T cell receptor beta chains below all came from one sample that was sequenced in a study of read filtering for tumor transcriptome and immune sequencing. From approximately 430 ng of RNA, a library with molecular barcoded alpha/delta and beta/gamma adaptors was made. TCRdb processed the reads anew with MiXCR; each CDR3 protein has one entry. The sample contains about 58,000 distinct CDR3 sequences, about 12% of which appear only once. Sequenced input: a population of CD138-negative cells sorted from bone marrow. The receptors here all came from a donor over 35 with multiple myeloma.

There are many counts of this clonotype. This sequence joins TRBV4-1 and TRBJ2-5, with a possible D match to TRBD2 (5 bases). Trimming removed 1 base from V and 4 bases from J, with 16 bases in between. There are 16 residues in the CDR3. Germline-derived CDR1 and CDR2 are MGHRA and YSYEKL. In nucleotides, the CDR3 is TGCGCCAGCAGCCAAGCTAGCACGGTGTATGGAGAGACCCAGTACTTC. This translates into CASSQASTVYGETQYF.

The rearrangement uses TRBV5-5 and TRBJ2-5; D may be TRBD1 (6 bases). Per the germline V gene, CDR1 is SGHKS and CDR2 is YYEKEE (reference sequence). Trimming shortened V by 4 bases and J by 2 bases, and 18 bases separated the two germline ends. The CDR3 extends over 16 amino acids. CDR3 amino acids: CASSLVHRALQETQYF. CDR3 DNA sequence: TGTGCCAGCAGCCTGGTCCACAGGGCTCTGCAAGAGACCCAGTACTTC. Using reference TRBV5-5 and TRBJ2-5 for the parts outside the CDR3, the full variable domain is DAGVTQSPTHLIKTRGQQVTLRCSPISGHKSVSWYQQVLGQGPQFIFQYYEKEERGRGNFPDRFSARQFPNYSSELNVNALLLGDSALYLCASSLVHRALQETQYFGPGTRLLVL.

In this sample, this clonotype turned up many times. The V call is TRBV19, the J call TRBJ2-6; tentative D call: TRBD1 (5 bases). The CDR3 extends over 17 amino acids. From germline, CDR1 is LNHDA and CDR2 SQIVND (reference sequence). The ends were cut back, 4 bases at V and 0 bases at J, with 13 bases in the middle. CDR3 amino acids: CASSTQELFSGANVLTF. The CDR3 nucleotides are TGTGCCAGTAGTACACAGGAACTCTTCTCTGGGGCCAACGTCCTGACTTTC. The complete variable domain, with remaining parts taken from reference TRBV19 and TRBJ2-6, reads DGGITQSPKYLFRKEGQNVTLSCEQNLNHDAMYWYRQDPGQGLRLIYYSQIVNDFQKGDIAEGYSVSREKKESFPLTVTSAQKNPTAFYLCASSTQELFSGANVLTFGAGSRLTVL.

In its sample, this clonotype was seen a few times. This sequence joins TRBV4-1 and TRBJ2-6; D remains ambiguous. Germline lookup yields CDR1 MGHRA and CDR2 YSYEKL. Between the trimmed V and J ends, which lost 4 bases and 6 bases, there was a span of 19 bases. This CDR3 comprises 17 residues. CDR3 sequence: CASSRNGRVYQANVLTF. The CDR3, as DNA: TGCGCCAGCAGCCGGAACGGACGGGTCTACCAGGCCAACGTCCTGACTTTC.

At least ten counts were recorded for this clonotype. The chain has TRBV19 and TRBJ2-7, with D perhaps TRBD1 (6 bases). Germline CDR1 LNHDA, CDR2 SQIVND (reference sequence). This CDR3 has 16 amino acids. With 11 bases removed from V and 3 bases from J, the gap between germline ends came to 26 bases. CDR3 loop: CAQKIQRTDRGYEQYF. As DNA, the CDR3 is TGTGCCCAAAAAATCCAACGGACAGATCGGGGCTACGAGCAGTACTTC.

This clonotype was picked up many times. The chain uses TRBV10-3 and TRBJ1-1, with 7 bases matching TRBD1. There are 14 residues in the CDR3. Germline V gene data show CDR1 as ENHRY and CDR2 as SYGVKD. The V segment lost 6 bases and the J segment 4 bases; nucleotides outside the gene matches: 8. CDR3 loop: CAIRSGGGSTEAFF. CDR3 DNA sequence: TGTGCCATCAGATCAGGGGGGGGGAGCACTGAAGCTTTCTTT.

In this sample, this clonotype turned up many times. The chain carries TRBV7-9 and TRBJ1-5; D not certain. V was shortened by 11 bases and J by 0 bases, with 14 bases between the two germline ends. The CDR3 extends over 14 amino acids. From germline, CDR1 is SEHNR and CDR2 FQNEAQ (reference sequence). CDR3 sequence: CALTSEDSNQPQHF. Written as DNA, the CDR3 is TGTGCCCTTACCTCAGAAGATAGCAATCAGCCCCAGCATTTT.

At least ten counts were recorded for this clonotype. CDR3 sequence: CATSRDPGTDTQYF. DNA of the CDR3: TGTGCCACCAGCAGAGATCCGGGCACAGATACGCAGTATTTT. This rearrangement joins TRBV15 to TRBJ2-3; D remains unclear. The CDR3 has 14 residues. The germline V gene has CDR1 LNHNV and CDR2 YYDKDF (reference sequence). Trimming took off 0 bases at V and 1 base at J, with 5 bases between the two ends.

This clonotype was observed at least ten times. The rearrangement links TRBV6-2 or TRBV6-3 to TRBJ2-1; 9 bases are shared with TRBD1. The germline V gene encodes CDR1 MNHEY and CDR2 SVGEGT. The junction had 8 bases not matched to a gene; V was cut back by 6 bases and J by 5 bases. The length of the CDR3 is 15 residues. In DNA form, the CDR3 reads TGTGCCAGCAGACCCGCACAGGGGGCAAACAATGAGCAGTTCTTC. As protein: CASRPAQGANNEQFF.

With regard to this clonotype: Its ends do not fully match the called genes, so a read error is possible. The rearrangement uses TRBV19 and TRBJ2-1; 8 bases fit TRBD1. The CDR3 totals 17 residues. From germline, CDR1 is LNHDA and CDR2 SQIVND (reference sequence). The CDR3 protein is CASIGWARGLVGYEQFF. The CDR3 DNA sequence: TGTGCGAGTATAGGGTGGGCCAGGGGGCTTGTTGGCTATGAGCAGTTCTTC.

In this sample, this clonotype turned up many times. The rearrangement uses TRBV10-3 and TRBJ2-2; D is perhaps TRBD1 (5 bases). This CDR3 region has 16 residues. CDR1 and CDR2 from the germline V gene are ENHRY and SYGVKD. The V end was cut by 0 bases, the J end by 1 base, with 9 bases between. The CDR3 loop reads CAISESPRENTGELFF. The CDR3 DNA is TGTGCCATCAGTGAGTCGCCCAGGGAGAACACCGGGGAGCTGTTTTTT.

This clonotype showed up many times. The chain links TRBV30 to TRBJ2-3, with D uncertain. The CDR3 has 13 residues. In germline, CDR1 is GTSNPN, CDR2 SVGIG (reference sequence). V lost 0 bases, J lost 8 bases, and 12 bases lay in between. The CDR3 region is CAWSVNSPPTQYF. CDR3 DNA: TGTGCCTGGAGTGTGAATTCTCCGCCTACGCAGTATTTT.